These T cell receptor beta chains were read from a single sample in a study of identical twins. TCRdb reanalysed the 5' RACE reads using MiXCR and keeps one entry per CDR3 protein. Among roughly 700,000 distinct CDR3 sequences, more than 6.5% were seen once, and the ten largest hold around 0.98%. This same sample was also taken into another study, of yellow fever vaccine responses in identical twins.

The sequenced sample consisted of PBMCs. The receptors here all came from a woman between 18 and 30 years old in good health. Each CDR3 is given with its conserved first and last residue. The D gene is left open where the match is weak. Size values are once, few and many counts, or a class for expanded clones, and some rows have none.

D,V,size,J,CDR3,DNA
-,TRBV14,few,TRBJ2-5,CASSQVLTTSPIRVTQETQYF,TGTGCCAGCAGCCAAGTTCTGACCACATCACCGATCAGGGTCACCCAAGAGACCCAGTACTTC
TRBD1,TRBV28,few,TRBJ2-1,CASIPTWTGANEQFF,TGTGCCAGCATCCCCACCTGGACAGGGGCCAATGAGCAGTTCTTC
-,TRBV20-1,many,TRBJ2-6,CSARYSGANVLTF,TGCAGTGCTAGGTACTCTGGGGCCAACGTCCTGACTTTC
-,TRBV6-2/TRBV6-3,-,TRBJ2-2,CASSGGRITGELFF,TGTGCCAGCAGCGGGGGACGGATCACCGGGGAGCTGTTTTTT
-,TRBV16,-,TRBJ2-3,CASSQGTDLKQYF,TGTGCCAGCAGCCAAGGGACGGACTTAAAGCAGTATTTT
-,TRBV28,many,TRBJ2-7,CASSDGGYEQYF,TGTGCCAGCAGTGATGGAGGATACGAGCAGTACTTC
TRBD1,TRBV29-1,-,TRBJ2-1,CSVEGTGGYEQFF,TGCAGCGTTGAAGGCACAGGGGGCTATGAGCAGTTCTTC
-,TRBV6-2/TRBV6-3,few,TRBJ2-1,CASTDLHEQFF,TGTGCCAGCACTGATCTGCATGAGCAGTTCTTC
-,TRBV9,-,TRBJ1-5,CASSVDPSNQPQHF,TGTGCCAGCAGCGTAGACCCTAGCAATCAGCCCCAGCATTTT
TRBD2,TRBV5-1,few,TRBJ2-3,CASSWQSSGAGDTQYF,TGCGCCAGCAGCTGGCAATCTAGCGGGGCTGGAGATACGCAGTATTTT
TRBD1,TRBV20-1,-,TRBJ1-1,CSARYRGTILNTEAFF,TGCAGTGCTAGGTACAGGGGCACCATCTTGAACACTGAAGCTTTCTTT
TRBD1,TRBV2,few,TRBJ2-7,CASSEILGTAYEQYF,TGTGCCAGCAGTGAAATTTTGGGGACAGCCTACGAGCAGTACTTC
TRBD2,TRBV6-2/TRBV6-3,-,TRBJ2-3,CASSRLASADTQYF,TGTGCCAGCAGCAGACTAGCGAGCGCAGATACGCAGTATTTT
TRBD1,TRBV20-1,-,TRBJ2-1,CSARRTGVEQFF,TGCAGTGCTAGAAGGACAGGGGTTGAGCAGTTCTTC
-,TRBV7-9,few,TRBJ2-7,CASSTRDRQYEQYF,TGTGCCAGCAGCACACGGGACCGGCAATACGAGCAGTACTTC
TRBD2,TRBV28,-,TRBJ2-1,CASSLGGTNVYNEQFF,TGTGCCAGCAGTTTGGGAGGGACCAATGTCTACAATGAGCAGTTCTTC
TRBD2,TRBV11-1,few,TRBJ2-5,CASSLVLAGASETQYF,TGTGCCAGCAGCTTAGTTCTAGCGGGGGCATCGGAGACCCAGTACTTC
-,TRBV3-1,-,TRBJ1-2,CASSRAGTPQDGYTF,TGTGCCAGCAGCCGCGCCGGGACACCTCAGGATGGCTACACCTTC
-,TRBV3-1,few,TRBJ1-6,CASSNRAGANSPLHF,TGTGCCAGCAGTAACCGGGCAGGGGCTAATTCACCCCTCCACTTT
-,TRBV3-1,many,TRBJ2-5,CASSQEVGGIETQYF,TGTGCCAGCAGCCAAGAAGTAGGAGGGATAGAGACCCAGTACTTC
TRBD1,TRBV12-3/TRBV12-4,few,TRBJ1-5,CASSFGRQGGQPQHF,TGTGCCAGCAGTTTCGGTCGACAGGGCGGTCAGCCCCAGCATTTT
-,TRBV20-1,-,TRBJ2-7,CSASGGNEQYF,TGCAGTGCTAGTGGGGGGAACGAGCAGTACTTC
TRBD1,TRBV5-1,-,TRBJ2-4,CASSLMTGALAKNIQYF,TGCGCCAGCAGCTTGATGACAGGGGCCCTAGCCAAAAACATTCAGTACTTC
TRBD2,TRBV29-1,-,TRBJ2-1,CSVTGASGINEQFF,TGCAGCGTAACGGGGGCTAGCGGGATTAATGAGCAGTTCTTC
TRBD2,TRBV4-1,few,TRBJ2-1,CASSQGRTSGSEQFF,TGCGCCAGCAGCCAGGGACGGACTAGCGGGAGTGAGCAGTTCTTC
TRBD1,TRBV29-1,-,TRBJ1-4,CSVRTGDLATNEKLFF,TGCAGCGTTCGGACAGGGGACCTTGCAACTAATGAAAAACTGTTTTTT
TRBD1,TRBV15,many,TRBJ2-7,CATSREGAGGYEQYF,TGTGCCACCAGCAGAGAAGGGGCAGGGGGCTACGAGCAGTACTTC
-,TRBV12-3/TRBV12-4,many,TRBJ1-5,CASRTGEGNQPQHF,TGTGCCAGCAGGACAGGTGAAGGCAATCAGCCCCAGCATTTT
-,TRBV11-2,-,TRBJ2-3,CASSTPIRDPLGKDTQYF,TGTGCCAGCAGCACCCCAATAAGGGACCCTTTAGGCAAAGATACGCAGTATTTT
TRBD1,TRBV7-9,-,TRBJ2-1,CASSPGTGLRNEQFF,TGTGCCAGCAGCCCCGGGACAGGGTTGCGAAATGAGCAGTTCTTC
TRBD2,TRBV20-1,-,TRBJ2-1,CSAPGVAGGRSSYNEQFF,TGCAGTGCCCCCGGAGTAGCGGGAGGACGGAGCTCCTACAATGAGCAGTTCTTC
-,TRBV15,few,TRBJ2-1,CATSIFVGGNEQFF,TGTGCCACCAGCATCTTCGTCGGGGGCAATGAGCAGTTCTTC
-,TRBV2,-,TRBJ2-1,CASKRDQGYNEQFF,TGTGCCAGCAAGCGGGACCAGGGGTACAATGAGCAGTTCTTC
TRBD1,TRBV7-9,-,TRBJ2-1,CASSNDRAVIYNEQFF,TGTGCCAGCAGCAACGACAGGGCCGTCATCTACAATGAGCAGTTCTTC
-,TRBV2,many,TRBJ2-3,CASSKLAGDTQYF,TGTGCCAGCAGTAAACTAGCTGGAGATACGCAGTATTTT
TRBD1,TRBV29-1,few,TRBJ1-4,CSVAQQGHNEKLFF,TGCAGCGTTGCCCAACAGGGGCACAATGAAAAACTGTTTTTT
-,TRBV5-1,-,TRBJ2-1,CASSSGTYLSGQFF,TGCGCCAGCAGCTCCGGGACATACCTCTCCGGGCAGTTCTTC
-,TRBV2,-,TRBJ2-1,CASRVYSGEQFF,TGTGCCAGCAGGGTTTATAGCGGCGAGCAGTTCTTC